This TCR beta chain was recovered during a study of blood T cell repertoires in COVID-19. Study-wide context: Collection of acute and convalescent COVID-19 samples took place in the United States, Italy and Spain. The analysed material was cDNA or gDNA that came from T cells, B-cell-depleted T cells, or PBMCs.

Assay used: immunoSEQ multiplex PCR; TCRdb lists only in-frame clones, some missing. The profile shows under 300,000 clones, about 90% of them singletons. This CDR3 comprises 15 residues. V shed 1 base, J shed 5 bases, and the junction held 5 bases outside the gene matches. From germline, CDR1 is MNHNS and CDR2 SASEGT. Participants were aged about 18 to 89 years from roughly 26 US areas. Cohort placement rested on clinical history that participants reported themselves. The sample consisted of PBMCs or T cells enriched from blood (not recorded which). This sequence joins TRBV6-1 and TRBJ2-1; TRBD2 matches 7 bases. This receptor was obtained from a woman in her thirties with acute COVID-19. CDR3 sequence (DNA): TGTGCCAGCAGTGAAGGCTGGACTAGGAACAATGAGCAGTTCTTC. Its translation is CASSEGWTRNNEQFF.